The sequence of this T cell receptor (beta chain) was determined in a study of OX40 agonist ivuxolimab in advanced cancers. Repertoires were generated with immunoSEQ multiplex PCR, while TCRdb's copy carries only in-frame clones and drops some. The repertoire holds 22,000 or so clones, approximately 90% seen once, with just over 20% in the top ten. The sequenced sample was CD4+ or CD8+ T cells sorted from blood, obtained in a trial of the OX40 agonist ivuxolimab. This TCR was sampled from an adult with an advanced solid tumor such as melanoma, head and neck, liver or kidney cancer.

The DNA for the CDR3 is TGTGCCAGCAGCCGCTACGAGCAGTACTTC. This codes for CASSRYEQYF. The chain has TRBV6-4 and TRBJ2-7; D is uncertain. Trimming shortened V by 6 bases and J by 3 bases, and 3 bases separated the two germline ends. The CDR3 has 10 residues. The germline gives CDR1 MRHNA, CDR2 SNTAGT.